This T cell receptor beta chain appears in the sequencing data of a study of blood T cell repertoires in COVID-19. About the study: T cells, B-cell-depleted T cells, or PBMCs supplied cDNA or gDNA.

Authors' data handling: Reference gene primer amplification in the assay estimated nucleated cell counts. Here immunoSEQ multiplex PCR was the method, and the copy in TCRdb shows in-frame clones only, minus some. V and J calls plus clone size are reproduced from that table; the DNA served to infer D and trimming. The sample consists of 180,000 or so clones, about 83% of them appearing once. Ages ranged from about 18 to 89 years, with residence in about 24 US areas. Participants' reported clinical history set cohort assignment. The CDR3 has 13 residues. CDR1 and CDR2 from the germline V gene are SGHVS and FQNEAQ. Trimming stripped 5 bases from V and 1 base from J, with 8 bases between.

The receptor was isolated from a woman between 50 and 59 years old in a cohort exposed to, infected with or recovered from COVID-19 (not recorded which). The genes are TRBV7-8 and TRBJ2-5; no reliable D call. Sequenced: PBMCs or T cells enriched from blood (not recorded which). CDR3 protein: CASSRQIQETQYF. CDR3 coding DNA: TGTGCCAGCAGCCGTCAGATCCAAGAGACCCAGTACTTC.